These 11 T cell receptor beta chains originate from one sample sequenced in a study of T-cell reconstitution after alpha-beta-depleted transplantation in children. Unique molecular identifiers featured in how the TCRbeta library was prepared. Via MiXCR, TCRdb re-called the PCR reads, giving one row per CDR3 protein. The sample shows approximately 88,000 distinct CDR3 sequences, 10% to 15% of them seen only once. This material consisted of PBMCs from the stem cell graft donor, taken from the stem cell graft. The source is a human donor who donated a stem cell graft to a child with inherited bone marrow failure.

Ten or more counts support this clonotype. CDR3 bases: TGCGCCAGCAGCGTCGACCAGGGGTTAACCACTGAAGCTTTCTTT. Residues: CASSVDQGLTTEAFF. This sequence joins TRBV4-3 and TRBJ1-1, with D perhaps matching TRBD1 (6 bases). Germline CDR1 and CDR2: LGHNA and YSLEER. Trimming took off 5 bases at V and 4 bases at J, with 17 bases between the two ends. The CDR3 is made up of 15 amino acids.

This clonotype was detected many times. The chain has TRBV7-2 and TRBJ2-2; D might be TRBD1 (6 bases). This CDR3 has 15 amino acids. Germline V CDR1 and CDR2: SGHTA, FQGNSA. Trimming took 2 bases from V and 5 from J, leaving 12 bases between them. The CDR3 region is CASSLTPRGTGELFF. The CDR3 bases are TGTGCCAGCAGCTTAACACCCAGGGGAACCGGGGAGCTGTTTTTT.

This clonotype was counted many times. The CDR3 is CASSPQAGISSGANVLTF. CDR3 in DNA: TGCGCCAGCAGCCCTCAAGCGGGCATAAGCTCTGGGGCCAACGTCCTGACTTTC. The chain joins TRBV5-1 to TRBJ2-6; D might be TRBD2 (6 bases). The germline V and J ends were trimmed by 4 bases and 0 bases, with 17 bases remaining between them. This CDR3 spans 18 amino acids. Germline lookup yields CDR1 SGHRS and CDR2 YFSETQ. Supplemented by reference TRBV5-1 and TRBJ2-6, the full variable domain reads KAGVTQTPRYLIKTRGQQVTLSCSPISGHRSVSWYQQTPGQGLQFLFEYFSETQRNKGNFPGRFSGRQFSNSRSEMNVSTLELGDSALYLCASSPQAGISSGANVLTFGAGSRLTVL.

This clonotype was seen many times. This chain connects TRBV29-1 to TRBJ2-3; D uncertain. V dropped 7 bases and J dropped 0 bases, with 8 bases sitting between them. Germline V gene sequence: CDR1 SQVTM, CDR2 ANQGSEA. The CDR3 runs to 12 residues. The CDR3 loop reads CSGVASTDTQYF. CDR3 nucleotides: TGCAGCGGCGTGGCTAGCACAGATACGCAGTATTTT.

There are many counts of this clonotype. The CDR3 spells CSAPPAGSLVKQFF. CDR3 coding DNA: TGCAGTGCTCCCCCCGCGGGGTCGCTCGTGAAGCAGTTCTTC. The rearrangement joins TRBV20-1 to TRBJ2-1, with a possible D match to TRBD2 (6 bases). Trimming removed 5 bases at V and 11 bases at J, with 22 bases between. Germline V gene lookup returns CDR1 DFQATT and CDR2 SNEGSKA (reference sequence). The CDR3 runs to 14 residues.

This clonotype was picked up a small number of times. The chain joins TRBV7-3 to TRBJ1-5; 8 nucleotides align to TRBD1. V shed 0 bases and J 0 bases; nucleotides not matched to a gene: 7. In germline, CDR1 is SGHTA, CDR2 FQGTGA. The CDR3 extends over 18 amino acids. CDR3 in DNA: TGTGCCAGCAGCTTAACTGGCGACAGGGGTCATAGCAATCAGCCCCAGCATTTT. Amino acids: CASSLTGDRGHSNQPQHF.

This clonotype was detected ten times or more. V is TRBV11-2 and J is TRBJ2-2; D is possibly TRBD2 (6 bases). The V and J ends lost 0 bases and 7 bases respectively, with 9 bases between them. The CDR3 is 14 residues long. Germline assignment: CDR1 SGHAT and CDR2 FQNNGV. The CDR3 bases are TGTGCCAGCAGCTTAGATGGGACTCTCGGGGAGCTGTTTTTT. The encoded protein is CASSLDGTLGELFF.

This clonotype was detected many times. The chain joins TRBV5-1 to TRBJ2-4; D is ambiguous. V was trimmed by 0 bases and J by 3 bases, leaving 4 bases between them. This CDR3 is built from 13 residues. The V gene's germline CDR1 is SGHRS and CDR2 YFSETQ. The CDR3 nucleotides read TGCGCCAGCAGCTTGGTAGGCAAAAACATTCAGTACTTC. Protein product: CASSLVGKNIQYF.

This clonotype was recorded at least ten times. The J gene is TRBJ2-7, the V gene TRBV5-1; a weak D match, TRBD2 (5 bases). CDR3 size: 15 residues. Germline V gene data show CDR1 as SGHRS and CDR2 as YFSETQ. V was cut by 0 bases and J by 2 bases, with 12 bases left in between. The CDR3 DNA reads TGCGCCAGCAGCTTGGAGGCGGGCCTAGCCTACGAGCAGTACTTC. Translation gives CASSLEAGLAYEQYF.

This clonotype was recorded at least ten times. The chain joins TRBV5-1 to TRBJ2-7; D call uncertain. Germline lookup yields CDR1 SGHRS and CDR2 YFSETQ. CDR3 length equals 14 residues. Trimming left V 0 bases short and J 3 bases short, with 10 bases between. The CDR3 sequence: CASSLGRSGYEQYF. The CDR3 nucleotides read TGCGCCAGCAGCTTGGGCAGGTCAGGCTACGAGCAGTACTTC.

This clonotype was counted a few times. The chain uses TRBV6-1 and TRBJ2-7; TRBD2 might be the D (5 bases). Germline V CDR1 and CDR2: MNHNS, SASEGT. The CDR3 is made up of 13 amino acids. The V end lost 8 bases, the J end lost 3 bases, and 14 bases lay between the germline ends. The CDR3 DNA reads TGTGCCAGCGAGACTGGGGAGAGCTACGAGCAGTACTTC. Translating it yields CASETGESYEQYF.